This paragraph covers one T cell receptor (beta chain) sequence. This sample was taken from a study of blood T cell repertoires in COVID-19. Turning to the study itself: There were acute and convalescent COVID-19 samples, and they came from the United States, Italy and Spain. T cells, B-cell-depleted T cells, or PBMCs provided the cDNA or gDNA that served as material.

The CDR3 consists of 17 residues. V gave up 3 bases and J gave up 1 base; unmatched junction bases: 4. The germline gives CDR1 SGHDN, CDR2 FVKESK. Authors' analysis steps: Researchers report that nucleated cell counts were estimated from reference gene primer amplification. The table came from immunoSEQ multiplex PCR; TCRdb's copy has only in-frame clones and leaves some out. The DNA was the basis for D and trimming; V, J and clone size are from that table. The sample gives 250,000 or so clones, 80% to 90% of which show up once; about 3.4% is in the top ten. Across about two dozen US areas, participants ranged in age from about 18 to 90 years.

The V gene is TRBV14, the J gene TRBJ2-3; TRBD2 matches at 13 bases. This TCR derives from a woman aged 40 to 50 who had been exposed to COVID-19. The sample consisted of PBMCs or T cells enriched from blood (not recorded which). The CDR3 loop is CASSQHGLAGGTDTQYF. In DNA form, the CDR3 reads TGTGCCAGCAGCCAGCACGGACTAGCGGGGGGCACAGATACGCAGTATTTT.